The rows below give T cell receptor beta chains drawn from one sample of a study of regulatory and conventional T cells in RAG deficiency. Sequenced by immunoSEQ multiplex PCR; TCRdb stores in-frame clones only, minus some. Counted here are about 7,100 clones, about 90% occurring once; the ten biggest clones make up roughly 1.4%. These data also featured in a second study, about regulatory T cells.

Input material: CD127- CD25+ CD4+ Tregs sorted from blood. The receptors shown here come from a human donor in good health. Each CDR3 is given with its conserved first and last residue. Each record gives: J gene, V gene, CDR3 protein.

TRBJ1-6 | TRBV5-1 | CASSLAAVNSPLHF
TRBJ2-1 | TRBV18 | CASSPPGGPRKTYNEQFF
TRBJ2-1 | TRBV18 | CASSPRGPNWEQFF
TRBJ2-1 | TRBV7-3 | CASSPQARLAGGGNEQFF
TRBJ2-7 | TRBV7-3 | CASSAATGYEQYF
TRBJ2-7 | TRBV10-3 | CAISILRGLGAYEQYF
TRBJ1-2 | TRBV15 | CATSTGQGAYYGYTF
TRBJ1-1 | TRBV6-6 | CASSYTGSGLVAFF
TRBJ2-7 | TRBV6-5 | CASSYSQGAYEQYF
TRBJ1-1 | TRBV6-5 | CASSKGQGRTEAFF
TRBJ2-3 | TRBV6-5 | CASKPPSGVGYTQYF
TRBJ1-2 | TRBV5-1 | CASSLAAGGNYGYTF
TRBJ2-6 | TRBV6-5 | CASSLGQFSGANVLTF
TRBJ2-2 | TRBV5-1 | CASSYPQGGAGELFF
TRBJ1-6 | TRBV6-5 | CASTAQGANSPLHF
TRBJ2-5 | TRBV19 | CASSDRAGGIQETQYF
TRBJ1-1 | TRBV11-2 | CASSLPGQGVRAFF
TRBJ1-1 | TRBV6-4 | CASSPQPSFTEAFF
TRBJ1-4 | TRBV19 | CASRQPGQSYEKLFF
TRBJ1-6 | TRBV12-2 | CASRPRGANNSPLHF
TRBJ2-1 | TRBV7-9 | CASSSTSLVYYNEQFF
TRBJ1-1 | TRBV18 | CASSIISDRATEAFF